The present entry profiles one T cell receptor (beta chain) with its context. Antigen: not known. CDR1 and CDR2 (germline): SEHNR, FQNEAQ (reference sequence). This CDR3 is built from 16 residues. V lost 5 bases, J lost 7 bases, and 11 bases stayed unmatched. The data derive from a study of long-term antiretroviral therapy in people with HIV. It was version v3.0 of the immunoSEQ assay that was run at survey level. Method: immunoSEQ multiplex PCR; TCRdb's copy keeps in-frame clones and lacks some. The sample consists of over 25,000 clones, roughly 80% of them appearing once. General study findings and limits: When set beside controls, HIV repertoires had CDR3 length ranges that were narrower.

The material sequenced was unsorted PBMCs, taken 3 years after starting antiretroviral therapy. The clonotype was recovered from a man in his forties with HIV. The chain couples TRBV7-9 to TRBJ2-1, with 10 bases lining up with TRBD2. The CDR3 is CASSPLGSGGTNEQFF. The CDR3 bases are TGTGCCAGCAGCCCCCTAGGTAGCGGGGGGACTAATGAGCAGTTCTTC. Combining the CDR3 with reference TRBV7-9 and TRBJ2-1 gives the whole variable domain DTGVSQNPRHKITKRGQNVTFRCDPISEHNRLYWYRQTLGQGPEFLTYFQNEAQLEKSRLLSDRFSAERPKGSFSTLEIQRTEQGDSAMYLCASSPLGSGGTNEQFFGPGTRLTVL.